This entry lists 18 T cell receptor beta chains sequenced from one sample in a study of spatial heterogeneity in lung cancer. Time point described: sample taken at primary tumor resection. The authors sequenced whole RNA from tumor, nontumor lung or frozen PBMC without sorting. TCRdb called the 5' RACE reads again in MiXCR, with one record for every CDR3 protein. Of tens of thousands of distinct CDR3 sequences in the sample, around 7.1% were seen once. The sample was PBMCs, taken at surgery. The receptors were sampled from a female donor with early-stage non-small cell lung cancer.

This rearrangement joins TRBV29-1 to TRBJ2-3; D unclear. Germline values: CDR1 SQVTM, CDR2 ANQGSEA. The V end lost 2 bases, the J end lost 2 bases, and 8 bases lay between the germline ends. CDR3 length: 13 amino acids. CDR3 nucleotides: TGCAGCGTTGAAAAGTCCTTCACAGATACGCAGTATTTT. Its protein is CSVEKSFTDTQYF.

At least ten counts were recorded for this clonotype. The V and J genes are TRBV2 and TRBJ1-5, with TRBD1 matching 10 bases. The CDR3 runs 14 residues. The V and J ends lost 4 bases and 6 bases, in that order; junction bases with no gene match: 3. CDR1 SNHLY and CDR2 FYNNEI come from the germline V gene. The CDR3 sequence is CASSGDRGGQPQHF. DNA for the CDR3: TGTGCCAGCAGTGGGGACAGGGGCGGTCAGCCCCAGCATTTT.

This clonotype has only a few counts. This chain links TRBV20-1 with TRBJ1-4; tentative D call: TRBD1 (5 bases). V was pared by 6 bases and J by 11 bases, with 22 bases between. This CDR3 contains 14 residues. The germline V gene has CDR1 DFQATT and CDR2 SNEGSKA (reference sequence). The CDR3, as DNA: TGCAGTGCATCCCCCGGGACCCCGAACGGGAAACTGTTTTTT. Protein: CSASPGTPNGKLFF.

V usage is TRBV5-1 and J usage is TRBJ2-2; 7 positions agree with TRBD1. Per the germline V gene, CDR1 is SGHRS and CDR2 is YFSETQ. J was trimmed by 1 base and V by 0 bases; bases with no gene match: 6. The CDR3 runs 17 residues. The CDR3 DNA sequence: TGCGCCAGCAGCTTGGGAGGGACAGTCCTGAACACCGGGGAGCTGTTTTTT. Residues: CASSLGGTVLNTGELFF.

The sample holds many counts of this clonotype. The rearrangement uses TRBV7-8 and TRBJ2-5; no clear D. The CDR3 covers 14 residues. V lost 7 bases and J lost 2, with 14 bases in between. Germline loops: CDR1 SGHVS, CDR2 FQNEAQ. The CDR3 region has the DNA TGTGCCAGCATCCGTCAGAGTGGGCAAGAGACCCAGTACTTC. Translation: CASIRQSGQETQYF. The full variable domain, its missing parts supplied by reference TRBV7-8 and TRBJ2-5, is GAGVSQSPRYKVAKRGQDVALRCDPISGHVSLFWYQQALGQGPEFLTYFQNEAQLDKSGLPSDRFFAERPEGSVSTLKIQRTQQEDSAVYLCASIRQSGQETQYFGPGTRLLVL.

This clonotype occurred many times. The chain links TRBV20-1 to TRBJ1-6; D is unclear. V was shortened by 0 bases and J by 7 bases, with 10 bases between the two germline ends. Germline V CDR1 and CDR2: DFQATT, SNEGSKA (reference sequence). The CDR3 has 14 residues. The CDR3 loop reads CSARDPNRNSPLHF. The CDR3 DNA follows: TGCAGTGCTAGAGATCCGAACAGAAATTCACCCCTCCACTTT.

This clonotype was seen a few times. The J gene is TRBJ1-3, the V gene TRBV13; D is unclear. Germline CDR1 reads PRHDT; CDR2 reads FYEKMQ (reference sequence). This CDR3 has 13 amino acids. V lost 5 bases and J 1 base, leaving 6 bases between the germline ends. The CDR3 sequence is CASSRQSGNTIYF. The CDR3 DNA follows: TGTGCCAGCAGCCGCCAATCTGGAAACACCATATATTTT.

This clonotype has a single count. The genes are TRBV19 and TRBJ2-2; 12 bases align to TRBD1. The CDR3 sequence is 15 residues long. Germline values: CDR1 LNHDA, CDR2 SQIVND (reference sequence). Trimming cost V 6 bases and J 4 bases; bases outside gene matches: 3. In DNA, the CDR3 is TGTGCCAGTAGGAGGGACAGGGGGCCCACCGGGGAGCTGTTTTTT. Its protein product is CASRRDRGPTGELFF.

This chain links TRBV6-2 or TRBV6-3 with TRBJ2-1, with 9 bases aligning to TRBD1. The CDR3 runs 17 residues. Losses at the gene ends were 8 bases for V and 4 bases for J; bases not matched to a gene: 15. Germline V gives CDR1 MNHEY, CDR2 SVGEGT. The CDR3 region has the DNA TGTGCCAGCCGTCCCCCCCACCGGGACAGGGAATACAATGAGCAGTTCTTC. It translates to CASRPPHRDREYNEQFF.

V usage is TRBV14 and J usage is TRBJ2-4, with D possibly matching TRBD1 (5 bases). This CDR3 has 12 residues. Germline loops: CDR1 SGHDN, CDR2 FVKESK. Trimming stripped 2 bases from V and 6 bases from J, with 5 bases between. The DNA of the CDR3 is TGTGCCAGCAGCCAACAGGGAAACATTCAGTACTTC. Translation: CASSQQGNIQYF.

This clonotype was found many times. This sequence joins TRBV6-5 and TRBJ2-7, with 12 positions matching TRBD2. The CDR3 contains 15 residues. In germline, CDR1 is MNHEY, CDR2 SVGAGI. Unmatched junction bases numbered 1, after V lost 0 bases and J lost 4 bases. The CDR3 loop is CASSYSTSGGYEQYF. CDR3 DNA sequence: TGTGCCAGCAGTTACTCGACTAGCGGGGGTTACGAGCAGTACTTC.

This clonotype has at least ten counts. The chain uses TRBV5-5 and TRBJ2-5; no definite D call. Germline CDR1 reads SGHKS; CDR2 reads YYEKEE (reference sequence). V dropped 0 bases and J dropped 2 bases, with 11 bases sitting between them. The CDR3 has 15 amino acids. CDR3 loop: CASSLEAGGQETQYF. The CDR3 DNA sequence: TGTGCCAGCAGCTTGGAGGCAGGTGGGCAAGAGACCCAGTACTTC.

This clonotype has only a few counts. The V and J genes are TRBV4-1 and TRBJ2-5, with 7 bases fitting TRBD1. The CDR3 extends over 14 amino acids. Germline loops: CDR1 MGHRA, CDR2 YSYEKL. V was pared by 1 base and J by 1 base, with 0 bases of the junction left unmatched. The DNA of the CDR3 is TGCGCCAGCAGCCAAGGGGACAGCCAAGAGACCCAGTACTTC. It specifies CASSQGDSQETQYF.

This clonotype has a handful of counts. The CDR3 is CASSSQSSYNSPLHF. The CDR3 DNA follows: TGTGCCAGCAGCTCTCAGAGCTCCTATAATTCACCCCTCCACTTT. The V gene is TRBV7-2, the J gene TRBJ1-6; D remains ambiguous. The V and J ends lost 4 bases and 0 bases respectively, with 7 bases between them. Germline CDR1 and CDR2: SGHTA and FQGNSA. This CDR3 has 15 residues.

This clonotype was picked up many times. The chain links TRBV5-1 to TRBJ2-3; tentatively, D is TRBD2 (5 bases). V dropped 2 bases and J dropped 1 base, with 14 bases sitting between them. This CDR3 is 16 amino acids long. Germline V CDR1 and CDR2: SGHRS, YFSETQ. As DNA, the CDR3 is TGCGCCAGCAGCTTCTTCGCCACGAGGGGCACAGATACGCAGTATTTT. Protein sequence: CASSFFATRGTDTQYF.

This clonotype was seen a handful of times. J is TRBJ2-5 and V is TRBV5-1, with D possibly matching TRBD2 (7 bases). Trimming left V 4 bases short and J 2 bases short, with 12 bases between. This CDR3 contains 14 residues. Germline V lookup: CDR1 SGHRS, CDR2 YFSETQ. CDR3 sequence reads: CASSPGGRQETQYF. The CDR3 nucleotides are TGCGCCAGCAGCCCGGGGGGCCGACAAGAGACCCAGTACTTC.

The rearrangement joins TRBV6-1 to TRBJ1-1, with unresolved D. Trimming shortened V by 4 bases and J by 1 base, and 10 bases separated the two germline ends. Per the germline V gene, CDR1 is MNHNS and CDR2 is SASEGT. The CDR3 length is 14 residues. CDR3 protein: CASSARDANTEAFF. Here the CDR3 DNA reads TGTGCCAGCAGTGCTCGTGACGCGAACACTGAAGCTTTCTTT.

This clonotype has a handful of counts. V and J are TRBV14 and TRBJ1-1, with unresolved D. Trimming shortened V by 5 bases and J by 5 bases, and 15 bases separated the two germline ends. This CDR3 comprises 14 residues. From germline, CDR1 is SGHDN and CDR2 FVKESK. The CDR3 protein is CASSATVVGTEAFF. The CDR3 DNA reads TGTGCCAGCAGCGCGACGGTCGTCGGAACTGAAGCTTTCTTT.